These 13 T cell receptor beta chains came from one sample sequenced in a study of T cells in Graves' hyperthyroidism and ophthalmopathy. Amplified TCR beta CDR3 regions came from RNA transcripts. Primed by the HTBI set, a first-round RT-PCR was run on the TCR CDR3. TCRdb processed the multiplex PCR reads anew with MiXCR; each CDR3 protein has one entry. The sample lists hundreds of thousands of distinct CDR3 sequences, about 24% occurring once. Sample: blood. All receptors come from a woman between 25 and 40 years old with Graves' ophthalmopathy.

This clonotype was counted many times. The CDR3, as DNA: TGTGCCAGCAGTTCAACCCGGGAGTTATTAAACTATGGCTACACCTTC. Protein product: CASSSTRELLNYGYTF. The chain joins TRBV27 to TRBJ1-2; no clear D. The CDR3 length is 16 residues. The germline gives CDR1 MNHEY, CDR2 SMNVEV (reference sequence). Trimming stripped 4 bases from V and 2 bases from J, with 17 bases between.

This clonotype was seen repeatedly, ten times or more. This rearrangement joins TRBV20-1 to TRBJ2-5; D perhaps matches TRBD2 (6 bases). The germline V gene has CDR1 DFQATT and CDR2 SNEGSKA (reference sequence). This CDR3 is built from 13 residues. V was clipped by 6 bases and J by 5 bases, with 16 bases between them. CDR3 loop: CSAPGGGVETQYF. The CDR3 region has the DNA TGCAGTGCCCCCGGCGGAGGGGTCGAGACCCAGTACTTC.

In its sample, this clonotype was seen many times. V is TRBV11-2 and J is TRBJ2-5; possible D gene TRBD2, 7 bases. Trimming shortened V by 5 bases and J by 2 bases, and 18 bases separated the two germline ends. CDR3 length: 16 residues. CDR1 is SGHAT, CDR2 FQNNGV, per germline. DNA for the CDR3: TGTGCCAGCAGCCGCCGGGGGGCTCTACAGCAAGAGACCCAGTACTTC. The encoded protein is CASSRRGALQQETQYF. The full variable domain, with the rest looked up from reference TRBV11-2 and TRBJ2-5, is EAGVAQSPRYKIIEKRQSVAFWCNPISGHATLYWYQQILGQGPKLLIQFQNNGVVDDSQLPKDRFSAERLKGVDSTLKIQPAKLEDSAVYLCASSRRGALQQETQYFGPGTRLLVL.

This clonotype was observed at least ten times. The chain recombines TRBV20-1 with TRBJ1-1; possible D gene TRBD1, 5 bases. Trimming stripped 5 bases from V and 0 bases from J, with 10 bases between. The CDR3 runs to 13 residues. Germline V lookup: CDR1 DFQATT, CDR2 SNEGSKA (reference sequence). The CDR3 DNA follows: TGCAGTGCTCTGGGGCACATGAACACTGAAGCTTTCTTT. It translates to CSALGHMNTEAFF.

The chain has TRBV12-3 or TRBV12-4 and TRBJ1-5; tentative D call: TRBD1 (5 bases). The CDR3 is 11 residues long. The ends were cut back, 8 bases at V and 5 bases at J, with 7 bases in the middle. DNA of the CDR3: TGTGCCAGCGGGGGAGATCAGCCCCAGCATTTT. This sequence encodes CASGGDQPQHF.

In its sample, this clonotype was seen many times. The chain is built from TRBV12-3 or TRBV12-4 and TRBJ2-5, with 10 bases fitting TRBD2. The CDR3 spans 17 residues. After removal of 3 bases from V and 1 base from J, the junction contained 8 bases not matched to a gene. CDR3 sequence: CASSFGLAGVAQETQYF. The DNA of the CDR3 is TGTGCCAGCAGTTTTGGTCTAGCGGGGGTCGCCCAAGAGACCCAGTACTTC.

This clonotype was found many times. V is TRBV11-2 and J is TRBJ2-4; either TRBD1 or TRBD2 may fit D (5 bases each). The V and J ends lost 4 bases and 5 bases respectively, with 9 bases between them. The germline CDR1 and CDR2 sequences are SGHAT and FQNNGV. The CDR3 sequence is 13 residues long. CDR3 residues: CASSYGAQNIQYF. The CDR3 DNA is TGTGCCAGCAGCTACGGGGCTCAAAACATTCAGTACTTC.

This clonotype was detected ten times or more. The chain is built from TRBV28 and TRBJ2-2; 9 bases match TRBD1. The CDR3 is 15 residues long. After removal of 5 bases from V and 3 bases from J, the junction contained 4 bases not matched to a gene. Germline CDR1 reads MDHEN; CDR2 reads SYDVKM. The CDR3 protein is CASSGRDRDTGELFF. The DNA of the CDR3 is TGTGCCAGCAGTGGGAGGGACAGGGACACCGGGGAGCTGTTTTTT.

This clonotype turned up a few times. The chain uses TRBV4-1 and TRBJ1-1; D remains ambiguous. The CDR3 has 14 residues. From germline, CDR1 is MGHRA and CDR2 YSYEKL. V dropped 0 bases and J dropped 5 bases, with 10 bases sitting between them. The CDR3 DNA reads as TGCGCCAGCAGCCAAGACCTGGGCTGGACTGAAGCTTTCTTT. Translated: CASSQDLGWTEAFF.

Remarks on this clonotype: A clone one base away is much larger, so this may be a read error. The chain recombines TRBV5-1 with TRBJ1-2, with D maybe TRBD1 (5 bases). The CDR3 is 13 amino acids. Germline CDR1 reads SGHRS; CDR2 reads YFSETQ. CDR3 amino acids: CSSSLRQTYGYTF. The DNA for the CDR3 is TGCTCCAGCAGCCTCCGACAGACCTATGGCTACACCTTC.

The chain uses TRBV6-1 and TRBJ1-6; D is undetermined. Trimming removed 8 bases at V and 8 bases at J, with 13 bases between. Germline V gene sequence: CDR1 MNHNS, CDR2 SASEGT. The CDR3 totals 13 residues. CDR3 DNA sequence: TGTGCCAGCCAGGAAGGCCTGGATTCACCCCTCCACTTT. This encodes CASQEGLDSPLHF.

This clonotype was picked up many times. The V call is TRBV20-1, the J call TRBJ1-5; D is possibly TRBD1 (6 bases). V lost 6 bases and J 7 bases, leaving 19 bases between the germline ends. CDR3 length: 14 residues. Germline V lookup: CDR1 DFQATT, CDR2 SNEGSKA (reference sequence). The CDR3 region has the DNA TGCAGTGCAGACCTGAGGGGGGGGGACCAGCCCCAGCATTTT. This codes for CSADLRGGDQPQHF.

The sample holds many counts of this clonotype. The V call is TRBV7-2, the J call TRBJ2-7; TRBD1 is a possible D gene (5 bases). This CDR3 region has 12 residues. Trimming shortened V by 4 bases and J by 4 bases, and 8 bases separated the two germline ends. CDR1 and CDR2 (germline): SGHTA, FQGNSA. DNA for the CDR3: TGTGCCAGCAGCTCCCAGGGTTACGAGCAGTACTTC. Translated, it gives CASSSQGYEQYF.